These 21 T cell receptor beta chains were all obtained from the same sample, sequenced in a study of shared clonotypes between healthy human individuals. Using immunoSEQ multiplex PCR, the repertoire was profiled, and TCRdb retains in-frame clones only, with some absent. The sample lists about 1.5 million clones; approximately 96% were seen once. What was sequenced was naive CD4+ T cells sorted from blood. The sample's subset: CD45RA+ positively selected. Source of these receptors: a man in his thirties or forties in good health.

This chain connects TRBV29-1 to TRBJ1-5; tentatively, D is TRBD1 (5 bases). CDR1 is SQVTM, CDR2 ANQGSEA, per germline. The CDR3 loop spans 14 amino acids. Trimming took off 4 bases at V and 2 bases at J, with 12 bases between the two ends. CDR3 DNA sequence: TGCAGCGTTGGGGGTAGGGGTGGCAATCAGCCCCAGCATTTT. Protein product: CSVGGRGGNQPQHF. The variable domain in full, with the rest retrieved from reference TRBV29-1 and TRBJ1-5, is SAVISQKPSRDICQRGTSLTIQCQVDSQVTMMFWYRQQPGQSLTLIATANQGSEATYESGFVIDKFPISRPNLTFSTLTVSNMSPEDSSIYLCSVGGRGGNQPQHFGDGTRLSIL.

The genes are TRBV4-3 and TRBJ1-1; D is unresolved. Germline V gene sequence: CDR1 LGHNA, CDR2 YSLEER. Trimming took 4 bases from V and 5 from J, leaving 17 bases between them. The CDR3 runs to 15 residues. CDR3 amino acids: CASSPGRVPGTEAFF. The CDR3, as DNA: TGCGCCAGCAGCCCGGGGAGGGTCCCGGGGACTGAAGCTTTCTTT.

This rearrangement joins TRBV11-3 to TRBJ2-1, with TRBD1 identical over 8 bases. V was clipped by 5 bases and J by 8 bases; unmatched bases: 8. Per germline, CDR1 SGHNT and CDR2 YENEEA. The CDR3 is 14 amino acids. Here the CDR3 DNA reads TGTGCCAGCAGCGCCTCGGACAGGGACGATGAGCAGTTCTTC. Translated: CASSASDRDDEQFF.

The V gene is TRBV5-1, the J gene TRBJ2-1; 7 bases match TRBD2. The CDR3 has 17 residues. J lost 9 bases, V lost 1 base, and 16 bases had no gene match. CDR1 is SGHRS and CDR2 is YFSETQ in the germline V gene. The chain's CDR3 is CASSLSGAGPPNPEQFF. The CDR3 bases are TGCGCCAGCAGCTTGTCGGGAGCGGGACCCCCAAACCCTGAGCAGTTCTTC.

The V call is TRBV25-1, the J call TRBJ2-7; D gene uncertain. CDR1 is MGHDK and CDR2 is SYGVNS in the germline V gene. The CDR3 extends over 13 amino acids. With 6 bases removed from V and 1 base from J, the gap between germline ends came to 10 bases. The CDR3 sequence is CASRQISSYEQYF. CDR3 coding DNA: TGTGCCAGCAGACAGATATCGTCCTACGAGCAGTACTTC.

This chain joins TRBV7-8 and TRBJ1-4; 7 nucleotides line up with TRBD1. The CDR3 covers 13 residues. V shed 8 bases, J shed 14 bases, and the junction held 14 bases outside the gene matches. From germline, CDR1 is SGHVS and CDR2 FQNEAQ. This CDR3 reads CASRLPGQAELFF. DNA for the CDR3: TGTGCCAGCCGACTACCCGGACAGGCCGAGCTGTTTTTT.

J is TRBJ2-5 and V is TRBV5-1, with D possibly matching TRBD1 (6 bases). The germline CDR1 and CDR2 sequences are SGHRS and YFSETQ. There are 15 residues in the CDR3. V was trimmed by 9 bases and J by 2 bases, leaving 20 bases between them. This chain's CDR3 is CAIDVRGRAQETQYF. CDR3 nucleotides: TGCGCCATCGACGTTAGGGGGAGAGCGCAAGAGACCCAGTACTTC. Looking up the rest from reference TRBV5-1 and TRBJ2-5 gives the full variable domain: KAGVTQTPRYLIKTRGQQVTLSCSPISGHRSVSWYQQTPGQGLQFLFEYFSETQRNKGNFPGRFSGRQFSNSRSEMNVSTLELGDSALYLCAIDVRGRAQETQYFGPGTRLLVL.

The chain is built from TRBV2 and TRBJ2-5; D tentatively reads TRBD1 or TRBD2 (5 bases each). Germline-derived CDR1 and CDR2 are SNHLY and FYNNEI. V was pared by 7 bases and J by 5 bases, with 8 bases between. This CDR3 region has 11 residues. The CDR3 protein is CASMGEETQYF. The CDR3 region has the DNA TGTGCCAGCATGGGGGAGGAGACCCAGTACTTC.

This chain's CDR3 is CATSQGARYEQYF. CDR3 coding DNA: TGTGCCACCTCACAGGGGGCGCGATACGAGCAGTACTTC. This chain joins TRBV6-6 and TRBJ2-7; the match to TRBD1 covers 9 bases. CDR1 and CDR2 from the germline V gene are MNHNY and SVGAGI (reference sequence). The CDR3 consists of 13 residues. V dropped 10 bases and J dropped 4; count of bases not matched to a gene: 8.

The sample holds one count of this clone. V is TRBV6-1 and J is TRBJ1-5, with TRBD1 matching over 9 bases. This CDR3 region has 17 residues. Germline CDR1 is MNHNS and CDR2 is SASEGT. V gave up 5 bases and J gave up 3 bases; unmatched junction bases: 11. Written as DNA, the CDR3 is TGTGCCAGCAGTCAAGAACAAGGACAGGGGCCCAATCAGCCCCAGCATTTT. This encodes CASSQEQGQGPNQPQHF.

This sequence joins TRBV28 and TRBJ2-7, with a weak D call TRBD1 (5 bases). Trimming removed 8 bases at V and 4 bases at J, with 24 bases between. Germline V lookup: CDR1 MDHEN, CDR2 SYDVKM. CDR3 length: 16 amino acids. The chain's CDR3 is CASQPWGLQGTYEQYF. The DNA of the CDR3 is TGTGCCAGCCAACCCTGGGGCCTGCAAGGAACGTACGAGCAGTACTTC.

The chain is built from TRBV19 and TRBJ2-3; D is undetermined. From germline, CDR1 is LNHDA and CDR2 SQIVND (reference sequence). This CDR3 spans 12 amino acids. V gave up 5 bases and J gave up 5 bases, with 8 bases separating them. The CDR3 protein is CASSQLGDTQYF. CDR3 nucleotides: TGTGCCAGTAGTCAATTAGGAGATACGCAGTATTTT.

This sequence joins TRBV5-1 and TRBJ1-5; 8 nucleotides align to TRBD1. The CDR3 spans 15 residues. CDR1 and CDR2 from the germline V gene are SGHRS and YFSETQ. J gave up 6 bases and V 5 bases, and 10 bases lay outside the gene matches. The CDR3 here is CASSPGRGLGQPQHF. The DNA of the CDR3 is TGCGCCAGCAGTCCTGGCAGGGGGCTTGGTCAGCCCCAGCATTTT.

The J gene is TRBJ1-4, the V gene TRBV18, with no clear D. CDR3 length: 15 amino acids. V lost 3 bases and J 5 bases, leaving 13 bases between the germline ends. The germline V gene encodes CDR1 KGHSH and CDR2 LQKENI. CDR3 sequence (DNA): TGTGCCAGCTCACCGCCCGGCAGAAAAAATGAAAAACTGTTTTTT. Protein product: CASSPPGRKNEKLFF.

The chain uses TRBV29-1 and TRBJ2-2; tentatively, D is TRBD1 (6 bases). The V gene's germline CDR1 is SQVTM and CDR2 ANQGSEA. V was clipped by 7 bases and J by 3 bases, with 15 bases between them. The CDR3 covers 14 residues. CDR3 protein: CSAGVGHDTGELFF. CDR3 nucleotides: TGCAGCGCAGGGGTGGGGCACGACACCGGGGAGCTGTTTTTT.

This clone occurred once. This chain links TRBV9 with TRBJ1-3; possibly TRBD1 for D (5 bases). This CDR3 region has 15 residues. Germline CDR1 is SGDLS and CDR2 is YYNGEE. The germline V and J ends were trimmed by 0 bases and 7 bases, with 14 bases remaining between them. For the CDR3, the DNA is TGTGCCAGCAGCGTAGAGGGGAATAGTCTCAACACCATATATTTT. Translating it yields CASSVEGNSLNTIYF.

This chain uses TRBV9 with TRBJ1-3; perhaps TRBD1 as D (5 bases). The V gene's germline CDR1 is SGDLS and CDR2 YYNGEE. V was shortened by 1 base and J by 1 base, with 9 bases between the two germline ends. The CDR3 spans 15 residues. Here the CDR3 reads CASSVSSGSGNTIYF. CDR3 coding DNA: TGTGCCAGCAGCGTAAGCTCAGGGTCTGGAAACACCATATATTTT.

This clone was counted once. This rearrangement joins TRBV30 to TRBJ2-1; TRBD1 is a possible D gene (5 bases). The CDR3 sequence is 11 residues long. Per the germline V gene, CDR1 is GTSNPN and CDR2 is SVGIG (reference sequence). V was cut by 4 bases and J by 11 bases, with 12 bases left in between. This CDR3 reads CAWTSGNQQFF. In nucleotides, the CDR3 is TGTGCCTGGACCTCAGGGAATCAGCAGTTCTTC.

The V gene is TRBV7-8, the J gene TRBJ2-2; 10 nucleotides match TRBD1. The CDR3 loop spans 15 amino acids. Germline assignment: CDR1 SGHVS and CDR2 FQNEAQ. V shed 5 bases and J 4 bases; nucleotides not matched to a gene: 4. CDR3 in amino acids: CASSGRDRGTGELFF. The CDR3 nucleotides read TGTGCCAGCAGCGGCCGGGACAGGGGCACCGGGGAGCTGTTTTTT.

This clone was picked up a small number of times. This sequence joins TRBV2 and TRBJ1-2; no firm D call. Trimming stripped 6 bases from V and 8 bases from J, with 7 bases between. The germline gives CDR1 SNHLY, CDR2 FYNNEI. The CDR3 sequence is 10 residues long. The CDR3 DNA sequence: TGTGCCAGCAGGAGCGGCGGCTACACCTTC. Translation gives CASRSGGYTF.

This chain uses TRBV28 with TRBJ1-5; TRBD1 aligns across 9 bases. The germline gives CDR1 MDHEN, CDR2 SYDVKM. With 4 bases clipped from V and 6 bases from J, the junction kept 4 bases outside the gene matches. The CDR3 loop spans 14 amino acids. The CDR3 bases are TGTGCCAGCAGTTCCGGACAGGGGTTTCAGCCCCAGCATTTT. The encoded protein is CASSSGQGFQPQHF.